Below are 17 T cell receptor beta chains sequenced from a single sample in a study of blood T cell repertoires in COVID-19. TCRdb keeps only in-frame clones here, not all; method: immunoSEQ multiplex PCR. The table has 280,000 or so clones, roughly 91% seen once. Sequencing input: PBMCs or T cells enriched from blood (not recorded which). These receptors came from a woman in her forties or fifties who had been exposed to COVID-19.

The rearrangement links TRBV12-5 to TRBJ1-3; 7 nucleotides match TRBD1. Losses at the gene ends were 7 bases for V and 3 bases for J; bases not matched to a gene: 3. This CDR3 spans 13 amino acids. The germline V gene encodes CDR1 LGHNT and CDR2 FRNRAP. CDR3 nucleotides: TGTGCTAGTGCCCAGGGGGTTGGAAACACCATATATTTT. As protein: CASAQGVGNTIYF.

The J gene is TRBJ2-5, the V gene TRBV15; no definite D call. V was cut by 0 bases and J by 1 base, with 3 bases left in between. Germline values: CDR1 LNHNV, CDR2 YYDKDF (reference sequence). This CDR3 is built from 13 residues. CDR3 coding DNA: TGTGCCACCAGCAGAGACAGCCAAGAGACCCAGTACTTC. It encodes CATSRDSQETQYF.

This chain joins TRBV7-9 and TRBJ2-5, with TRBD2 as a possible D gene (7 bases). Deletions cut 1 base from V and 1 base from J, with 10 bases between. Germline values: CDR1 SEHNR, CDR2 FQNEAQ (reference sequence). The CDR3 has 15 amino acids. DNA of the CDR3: TGTGCCAGCAGCTTAGGGGGGGGCCCCCAAGAGACCCAGTACTTC. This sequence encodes CASSLGGGPQETQYF.

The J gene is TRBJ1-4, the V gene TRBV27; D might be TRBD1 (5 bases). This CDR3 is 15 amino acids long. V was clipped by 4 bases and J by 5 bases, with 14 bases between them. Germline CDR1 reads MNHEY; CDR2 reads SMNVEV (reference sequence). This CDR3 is CASSSYGTKNEKLFF. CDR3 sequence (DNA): TGTGCCAGCAGTTCATACGGGACTAAGAATGAAAAACTGTTTTTT.

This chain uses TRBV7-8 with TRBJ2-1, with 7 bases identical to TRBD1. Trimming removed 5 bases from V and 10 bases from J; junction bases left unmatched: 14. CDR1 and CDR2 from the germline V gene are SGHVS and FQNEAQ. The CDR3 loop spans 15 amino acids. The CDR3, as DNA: TGTGCCAGCAGCGCGACAGGGAGCTCGTTAGGCGAGCAGTTCTTC. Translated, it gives CASSATGSSLGEQFF.

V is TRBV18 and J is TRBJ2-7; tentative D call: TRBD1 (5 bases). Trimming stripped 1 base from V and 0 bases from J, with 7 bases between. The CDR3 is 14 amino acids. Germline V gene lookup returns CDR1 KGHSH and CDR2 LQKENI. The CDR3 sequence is CASSPQGRSYEQYF. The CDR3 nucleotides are TGTGCCAGCTCACCACAGGGGCGCTCCTACGAGCAGTACTTC.

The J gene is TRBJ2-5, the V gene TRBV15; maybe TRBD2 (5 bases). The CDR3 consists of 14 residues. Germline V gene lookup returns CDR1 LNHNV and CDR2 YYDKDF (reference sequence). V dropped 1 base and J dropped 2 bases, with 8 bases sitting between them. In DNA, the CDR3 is TGTGCCACCAGCAGAGTTTCGGGACAAGAGACCCAGTACTTC. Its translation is CATSRVSGQETQYF. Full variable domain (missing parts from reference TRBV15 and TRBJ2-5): DAMVIQNPRYQVTQFGKPVTLSCSQTLNHNVMYWYQQKSSQAPKLLFHYYDKDFNNEADTPDNFQSRRPNTSFCFLDIRSPGLGDTAMYLCATSRVSGQETQYFGPGTRLLVL.

The chain's CDR3 is CASSQQSGGRETQYF. Written as DNA, the CDR3 is TGTGCCAGCAGTCAGCAGAGCGGGGGAAGAGAGACCCAGTACTTC. The chain joins TRBV2 to TRBJ2-5, with 8 positions matching TRBD2. Looked up from germline, CDR1 is SNHLY and CDR2 is FYNNEI. The ends lost 5 bases at V and 4 bases at J; junction bases unmatched: 9. The CDR3 is 15 amino acids.

The CDR3 sequence: CAWSGGFRNIQYF. The CDR3 DNA sequence: TGTGCCTGGAGTGGTGGTTTTCGGAACATTCAGTACTTC. V is TRBV30 and J is TRBJ2-4; D gene uncertain. V was pared by 1 base and J by 7 bases, with 11 bases between. Germline V gene sequence: CDR1 GTSNPN, CDR2 SVGIG (reference sequence). CDR3 length: 13 residues.

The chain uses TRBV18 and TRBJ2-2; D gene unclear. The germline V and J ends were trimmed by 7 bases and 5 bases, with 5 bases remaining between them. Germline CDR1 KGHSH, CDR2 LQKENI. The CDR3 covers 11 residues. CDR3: CASCETGELFF. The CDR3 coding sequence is TGTGCCAGCTGCGAGACCGGGGAGCTGTTTTTT.

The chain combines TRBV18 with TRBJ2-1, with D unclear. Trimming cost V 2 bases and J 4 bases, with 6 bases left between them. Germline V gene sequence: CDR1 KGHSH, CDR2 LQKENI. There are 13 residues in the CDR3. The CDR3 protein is CASSPADYNEQFF. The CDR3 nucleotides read TGTGCCAGCTCACCAGCAGATTACAATGAGCAGTTCTTC.

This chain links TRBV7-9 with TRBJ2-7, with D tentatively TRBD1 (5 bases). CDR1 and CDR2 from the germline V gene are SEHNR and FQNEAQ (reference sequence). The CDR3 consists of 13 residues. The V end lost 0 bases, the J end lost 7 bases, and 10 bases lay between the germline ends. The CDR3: CASSLAQAREQYF. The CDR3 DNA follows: TGTGCCAGCAGCTTAGCACAGGCGCGGGAGCAGTACTTC.

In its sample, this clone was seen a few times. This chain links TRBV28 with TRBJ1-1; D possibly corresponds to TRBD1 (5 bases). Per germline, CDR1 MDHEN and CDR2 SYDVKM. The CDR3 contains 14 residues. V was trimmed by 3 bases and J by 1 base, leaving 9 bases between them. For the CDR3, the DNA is TGTGCCAGCAGTTTCCACAGGACGAACACTGAAGCTTTCTTT. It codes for CASSFHRTNTEAFF.

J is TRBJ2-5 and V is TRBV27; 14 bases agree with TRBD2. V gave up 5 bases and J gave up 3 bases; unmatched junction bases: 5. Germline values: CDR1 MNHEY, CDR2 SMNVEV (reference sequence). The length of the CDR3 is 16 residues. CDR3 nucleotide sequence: TGTGCCAGCAGTATTGGGGGACTAGCGGGGGAAGAGACCCAGTACTTC. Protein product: CASSIGGLAGEETQYF.

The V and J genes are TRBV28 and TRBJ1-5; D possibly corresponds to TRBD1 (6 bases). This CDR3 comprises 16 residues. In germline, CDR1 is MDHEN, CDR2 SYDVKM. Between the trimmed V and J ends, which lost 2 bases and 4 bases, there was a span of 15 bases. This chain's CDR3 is CASSLVAGVRNQPQHF. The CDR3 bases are TGTGCCAGCAGTTTAGTGGCAGGGGTGAGGAATCAGCCCCAGCATTTT.

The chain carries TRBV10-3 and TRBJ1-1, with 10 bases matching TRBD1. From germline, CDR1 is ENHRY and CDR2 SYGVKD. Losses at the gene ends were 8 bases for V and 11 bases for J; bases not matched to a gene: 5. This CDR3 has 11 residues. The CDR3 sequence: CAIGQGDRAFF. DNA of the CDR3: TGTGCCATCGGACAGGGGGACAGGGCTTTCTTT.

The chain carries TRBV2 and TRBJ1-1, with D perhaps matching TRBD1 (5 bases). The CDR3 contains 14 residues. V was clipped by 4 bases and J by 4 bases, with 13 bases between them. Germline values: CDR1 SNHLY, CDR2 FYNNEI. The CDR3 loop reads CASSAGFTGTEAFF. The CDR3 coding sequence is TGTGCCAGCAGTGCAGGGTTTACGGGCACTGAAGCTTTCTTT.